The clone carrying this T cell receptor beta chain has only a few counts. Antigen unknown. Quantitative 5'-RACE was performed with molecular barcodes, and it yielded the TCR beta libraries. TCRdb independently ran MiXCR on the 5' RACE reads; one entry per CDR3 protein. The sample has 400,000 or so distinct CDR3 sequences; approximately 26% are singletons. The data were taken from a study of CD8 T cells in ankylosing spondylitis. The study's findings and limits: Existing reports had already noted some motif variants in reactive arthritis synovial fluid and blood. Several highly homologous variants made up a TCR beta motif, and this motif appeared characteristic of ankylosing spondylitis blood.

The trim removed 6 bases at V and 1 base at J, leaving 8 bases unmatched. The CDR3 extends over 15 amino acids. The germline V gene encodes CDR1 DFQATT and CDR2 SNEGSKA (reference sequence). V is TRBV20-1 and J is TRBJ2-2; 7 nucleotides match TRBD2. The clonotype comes from a male donor with ankylosing spondylitis. Sequenced: blood, either unsorted or a sorted T cell fraction (not recorded which). The DNA for the CDR3 is TGCAGTGCAGCTGGGGACTACCGGAACACCGGGGAGCTGTTTTTT. This sequence encodes CSAAGDYRNTGELFF.